This TCR beta chain was identified in a study of CD8 T cells in Susac syndrome. Trimming removed 10 bases from V and 4 bases from J, with 14 bases in between. The germline CDR1 and CDR2 sequences are MDHEN and SYDVKM. The CDR3 is 13 amino acids. Reverse transcription of roughly 0.45 to 1 ug RNA was performed with random hexamers. Via MiXCR, TCRdb re-called the immunoSEQ multiplex PCR reads, giving one row per CDR3 protein. The profile shows 55,000 to 70,000 distinct CDR3 sequences, around 93% of them singletons. This receptor was taken from a human donor in good health. The sequencing sample was made of CD8+ T cells from PBMCs. The chain carries TRBV28 and TRBJ1-5; TRBD1 might be the D (5 bases). The CDR3, as DNA: TGTGCCACCGCAATCAGGGCAAATCAGCCCCAGCATTTT. Translation: CATAIRANQPQHF.